This TCR beta chain appears in the sequencing data of a study of technical replicates of blood from a few donors. Data came from immunoSEQ multiplex PCR; TCRdb stores just in-frame clones and leaves some out. The sample gives 65,000 to 85,000 clones, roughly 96% of which show up once; 0.2% is in the top ten. CDR3 length: 15 amino acids. Germline CDR1 is MNHEY and CDR2 is SVGAGI. Deletions cut 5 bases from V and 4 bases from J, with 15 bases between. The TCR originated in a human donor in good health. The chain couples TRBV6-5 to TRBJ1-3, with D perhaps TRBD1 (5 bases). The sequenced material came from T cells isolated from PBMCs. CDR3 sequence reads: CASSLQSPGGNTIYF. CDR3 DNA sequence: TGTGCCAGCAGTCTGCAATCTCCAGGGGGAAACACCATATATTTT.